These T cell receptor beta chains were read from a single sample in a study of blood T cell repertoires in COVID-19. Profiling relied on immunoSEQ multiplex PCR, and the TCRdb table lists in-frame clones only, not all of them. The data show some 250,000 clones, approximately 91% seen once. Sequenced sample: peripheral blood. The receptors were sampled from a woman aged 25 to 45 with acute or convalescent COVID-19. Both conserved end residues are part of each CDR3. A D gene is named only where the DNA matches it firmly. Only part of the rows carry a size: once, few, many, or a class if the clone is expanded.

size,J,V,D,DNA,CDR3
.,TRBJ2-2,TRBV7-2,TRBD1,TGTGCCAGCAGCAGGGACAGGGCGAACACCGGGGAGCTGTTTTTT,CASSRDRANTGELFF
once,TRBJ2-5,TRBV5-1,TRBD2,TGCGCCAGCAGCCCGGGACTAGCGGGAGTTGGGGAGACCCAGTACTTC,CASSPGLAGVGETQYF
.,TRBJ2-7,TRBV27,.,TGTGCCAGCAGTCGGGCCGGGAGCAGGAACGAGCAGTACTTC,CASSRAGSRNEQYF
.,TRBJ2-7,TRBV19,.,TGTGCCAGTATAATCACGACAGTCTTCTCCTACGAGCAGTACTTC,CASIITTVFSYEQYF
few,TRBJ2-1,TRBV6-5,.,TGTGCCAGCAGTCTTAATTACAATGAGCAGTTCTTC,CASSLNYNEQFF
.,TRBJ2-7,TRBV10-1,.,TGCGCCAGCAGTGAGTCGGGAGTAGAATCCTACGAGCAGTACTTC,CASSESGVESYEQYF
.,TRBJ1-1,TRBV7-9,TRBD1,TGTGCCAGCAGCCCACCGGACAGGGACACTGAAGCTTTCTTT,CASSPPDRDTEAFF
.,TRBJ2-7,TRBV9,.,TGTGCCAGCAGCGTAGACCTGGGAGTGGCCTACGAGCAGTACTTC,CASSVDLGVAYEQYF
.,TRBJ2-7,TRBV3-1/TRBV3-2,.,TGTGCCAGCAGCCAATGGGGTGTACGACAGGAGCCGTCGGGAGAGCAGTACTTC,CASSQWGVRQEPSGEQYF
few,TRBJ2-7,TRBV5-4,.,TGTGCCAGCAGCTTACCGGGAAGCCCCTACGAGCAGTACTTC,CASSLPGSPYEQYF
.,TRBJ2-3,TRBV4-3,.,TGCGCCAGCAGCCAAGAGTTGAGTTTGAGCACAGATACGCAGTATTTT,CASSQELSLSTDTQYF
.,TRBJ2-3,TRBV9,.,TGTGCCAGCAGCCGGTACTCCGCTAGCACAGATACGCAGTATTTT,CASSRYSASTDTQYF
once,TRBJ2-1,TRBV2,.,TGTGCCAGCAGCGCGGAAAACAGGGCAAGCGAGCAGTTCTTC,CASSAENRASEQFF
.,TRBJ2-1,TRBV3-1/TRBV3-2,.,TGTGCCAGCAGCCAAGTAGGGGTTGTAAATGAGCAGTTCTTC,CASSQVGVVNEQFF
.,TRBJ2-5,TRBV14,.,TGTGCCAGCAGCCAAGTTGGGTCGGGGACCCAGTACTTC,CASSQVGSGTQYF
.,TRBJ1-6,TRBV11-3,TRBD1,TGTGCCAGCAGCCCAAGGGGGACAGGGGATTCACCCCTCCACTTT,CASSPRGTGDSPLHF
.,TRBJ2-1,TRBV12-5,TRBD2,TGTGCTAGTGGTTTGGTACCGACTAGCGGACCCCGACTGTTCGACAATGAGCAGTTCTTC,CASGLVPTSGPRLFDNEQFF
.,TRBJ2-1,TRBV2,.,TGTGCCAGCAGGGGCAATTTTTATGAGCAGTTCTTC,CASRGNFYEQFF
once,TRBJ1-2,TRBV24-1,.,TGTGCCACCAGTGACGGGGGGGGCTACACCTTC,CATSDGGGYTF
.,TRBJ1-5,TRBV27,TRBD1,TGTGCCAGCAGTTCGCGACAGGGGGGTGGCAATCAGCCCCAGCATTTT,CASSSRQGGGNQPQHF
.,TRBJ1-5,TRBV27,.,TGTGCCAGCAGTTTAGAAGGGGCCCGTAATCAGCCCCAGCATTTT,CASSLEGARNQPQHF
.,TRBJ1-5,TRBV6-5,.,TGTGCCAGCAGTTACGGGGGCCGCGTTCTGCATCAGCCCCAGCATTTT,CASSYGGRVLHQPQHF
.,TRBJ2-2,TRBV5-1,.,TGCGCCAGCAGCTTATTAAGGGGGTTCGGGGAGCTGTTTTTT,CASSLLRGFGELFF
.,TRBJ1-5,TRBV6-1,.,TGTGCCAGCAGTGAAACTGTTTATCAGCCCCAGCATTTT,CASSETVYQPQHF
.,TRBJ1-2,TRBV5-4,.,TGTGCCAGCAGCTTGGAACAGTTTAACTATGGCTACACCTTC,CASSLEQFNYGYTF
.,TRBJ2-3,TRBV6-4,.,TGTGCCAGCAGTGACTCCCCAGGCACAGATACGCAGTATTTT,CASSDSPGTDTQYF
.,TRBJ1-2,TRBV18,.,TGTGCCAGCTCACCACGGCCTTATGGCTACACCTTC,CASSPRPYGYTF
.,TRBJ2-7,TRBV5-1,TRBD1,TGCGCCAGCAGCAGGGGACAGAGTGGGAACGAGCAGTACTTC,CASSRGQSGNEQYF
.,TRBJ2-4,TRBV7-2,TRBD2,TGTGCCAGCAGCGCAGCGGGAGTGGTAAACATTCAGTACTTC,CASSAAGVVNIQYF
.,TRBJ2-7,TRBV19,.,TGTGCCAGTAGTATCTCGGGGAGCTCCTACGAGCAGTACTTC,CASSISGSSYEQYF
once,TRBJ2-7,TRBV7-2,.,TGTGCCAGCAGCTTAGCGCCCACGACTACCGACGAGCAGTACTTC,CASSLAPTTTDEQYF
.,TRBJ2-2,TRBV3-1/TRBV3-2,TRBD1,TGTGCCAGCAGCCAAGAACAGGGGAAAAGCCCGAACACCGGGGAGCTGTTTTTT,CASSQEQGKSPNTGELFF
few,TRBJ2-7,TRBV5-1,TRBD2,TGCGCCAGCAGTAGGTTTAGCGGGAGCTCCTACGAGCAGTACTTC,CASSRFSGSSYEQYF
.,TRBJ2-7,TRBV6-2/TRBV6-3,.,TGTGCCAGCAGTTACTCGGTACGGGAGCAGTACTTC,CASSYSVREQYF
.,TRBJ2-3,TRBV2,.,TGTGCCAGCAGTGAATGGGGGCCAGTCGTCACAGATACGCAGTATTTT,CASSEWGPVVTDTQYF
.,TRBJ1-4,TRBV19,.,TGTGCCAGTAGTTATTTCTCAGAAAATGAAAAACTGTTTTTT,CASSYFSENEKLFF
once,TRBJ1-3,TRBV13,TRBD1,TGTGCCAGCAGCTCGGGACAGGGACTCTCTGGAAACACCATATATTTT,CASSSGQGLSGNTIYF
.,TRBJ2-2,TRBV7-9,.,TGTGCCAGCAGCTCGATGCGGAACACCGGGGAGCTGTTTTTT,CASSSMRNTGELFF
.,TRBJ2-1,TRBV7-2,TRBD2,TGTGCCAGCAGCCAAGGGACTAGCGGGGCCTACAATGAGCAGTTCTTC,CASSQGTSGAYNEQFF
.,TRBJ1-2,TRBV5-1,.,TGCGCCAGCAGGCAAACAGACACCCTCTATGGCTACACCTTC,CASRQTDTLYGYTF
.,TRBJ1-5,TRBV18,.,TGTGCCAGCTCACCAGGCAGGAGGGTGGATAGCAATCAGCCCCAGCATTTT,CASSPGRRVDSNQPQHF
.,TRBJ2-2,TRBV6-2/TRBV6-3,.,TGTGCCAGCAGTTACTCGCGCAGGGTGGTCACCGGGGAGCTGTTTTTT,CASSYSRRVVTGELFF
.,TRBJ2-7,TRBV5-1,TRBD2,TGCGCCAGCAGCTTGGTGGCGGGAGGGCCCTACGAGCAGTACTTC,CASSLVAGGPYEQYF
once,TRBJ2-7,TRBV3-1/TRBV3-2,TRBD2,TGTGCCAGCAGCCACCTAGCGGGAGCGTACGAGCAGTACTTC,CASSHLAGAYEQYF
.,TRBJ1-4,TRBV7-9,.,TGTGCCAGCAGCATAGACAGGACCGAGGCGGAAAAACTGTTTTTT,CASSIDRTEAEKLFF
.,TRBJ2-6,TRBV11-2,TRBD1,TGTGCCAGCAGCTTTATCCCCCGGGACAGGGGTTCTGGGGCCAACGTCCTGACTTTC,CASSFIPRDRGSGANVLTF
.,TRBJ2-3,TRBV27,.,TGTGCCAGCAGTTTCCGGGATCTGGGCCCAGATACGCAGTATTTT,CASSFRDLGPDTQYF
.,TRBJ2-7,TRBV7-6,.,TGTGCCAGCAGCGGAGACTCCGAGCAGTACTTC,CASSGDSEQYF